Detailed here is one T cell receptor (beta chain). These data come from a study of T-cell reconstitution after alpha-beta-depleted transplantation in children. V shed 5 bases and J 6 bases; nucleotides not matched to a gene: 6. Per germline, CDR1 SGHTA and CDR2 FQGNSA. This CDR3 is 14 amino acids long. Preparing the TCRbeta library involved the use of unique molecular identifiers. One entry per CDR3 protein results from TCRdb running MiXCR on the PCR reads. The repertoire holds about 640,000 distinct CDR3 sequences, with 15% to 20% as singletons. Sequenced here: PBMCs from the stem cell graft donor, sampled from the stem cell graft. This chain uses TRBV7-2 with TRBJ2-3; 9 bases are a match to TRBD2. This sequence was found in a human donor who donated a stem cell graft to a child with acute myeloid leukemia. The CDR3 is CASSTSGGRDTQYF. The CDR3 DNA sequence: TGTGCCAGCAGCACCAGCGGGGGGAGGGATACGCAGTATTTT.